Listed below are T cell receptor beta chains from one sample, sequenced in a study of response to subunit inactivated influenza vaccine. TCRdb processed the RT-PCR reads anew with MiXCR; each CDR3 protein has one entry. The sample lists about 830,000 distinct CDR3 sequences; 15% to 20% were seen once. The sample here was PBMCs from blood, taken 5 days after vaccination. These receptors originate from a middle-aged man who received an inactivated influenza vaccine. Each CDR3 is given with its conserved first and last residue. Fields, in order: J gene, V gene, CDR3 protein.

>TRBJ2-5|TRBV7-2
CASASGSAQETQYF
>TRBJ2-5|TRBV4-2
CASSQAGQEETQYF
>TRBJ2-1|TRBV28
CASSTTLAGGPRYEQFF
>TRBJ1-1|TRBV4-3
CASSQELPTEAFF
>TRBJ2-5|TRBV12-3/TRBV12-4
CASSPTGSGETQYF
>TRBJ2-1|TRBV9
CASSERSLADSYNEQFF
>TRBJ2-7|TRBV27
CASSLFLAQSHEQYF
>TRBJ2-1|TRBV7-3
CASSLNSNEQFF
>TRBJ2-1|TRBV7-2
CASSIPYNDQFF
>TRBJ2-7|TRBV6-5
CASSFSTGIYEQYF
>TRBJ2-5|TRBV10-2
CATRGEKPGTQYF
>TRBJ1-5|TRBV20-1
CSASKSFDGDFHQPQHF
>TRBJ2-2|TRBV12-3/TRBV12-4
CATTPGAVTGELFF
>TRBJ2-4|TRBV28
CASSLGGTVAKNIQYF